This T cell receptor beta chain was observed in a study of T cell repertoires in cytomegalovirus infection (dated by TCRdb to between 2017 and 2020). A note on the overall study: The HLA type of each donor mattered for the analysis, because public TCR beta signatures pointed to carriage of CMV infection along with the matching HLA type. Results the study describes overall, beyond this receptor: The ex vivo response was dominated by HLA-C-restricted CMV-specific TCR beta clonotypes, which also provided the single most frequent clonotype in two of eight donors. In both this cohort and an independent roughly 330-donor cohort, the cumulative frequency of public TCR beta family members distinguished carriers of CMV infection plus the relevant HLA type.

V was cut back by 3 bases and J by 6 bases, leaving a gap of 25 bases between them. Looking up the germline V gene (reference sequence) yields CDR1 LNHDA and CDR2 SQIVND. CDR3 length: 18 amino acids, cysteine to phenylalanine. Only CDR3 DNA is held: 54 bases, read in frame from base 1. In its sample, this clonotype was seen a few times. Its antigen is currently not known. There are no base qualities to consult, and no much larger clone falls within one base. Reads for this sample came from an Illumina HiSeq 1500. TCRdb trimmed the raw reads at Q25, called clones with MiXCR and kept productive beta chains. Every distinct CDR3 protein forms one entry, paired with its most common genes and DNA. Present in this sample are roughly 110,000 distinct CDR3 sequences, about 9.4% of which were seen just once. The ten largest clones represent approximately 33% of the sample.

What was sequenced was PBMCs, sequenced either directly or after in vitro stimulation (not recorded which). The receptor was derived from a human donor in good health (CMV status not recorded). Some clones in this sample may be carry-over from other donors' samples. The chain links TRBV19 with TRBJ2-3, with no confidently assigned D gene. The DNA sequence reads TGTGCCAGTAGTATTCTAGGACCCCAACTAAACCCAACGGATACGCAGTATTTT. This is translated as CASSILGPQLNPTDTQYF.